This T cell receptor beta chain was retrieved from a study of response to subunit inactivated influenza vaccine. Points from the study as a whole: That few new T cells are recruited by each seasonal influenza vaccination was the authors' suggestion.

TCRdb analysed the RT-PCR reads with MiXCR anew, one entry per CDR3 protein. The sample gives 500,000 to 600,000 distinct CDR3 sequences, 10% to 15% of which show up once; 10% to 13% is in the top ten. A word on this clonotype: The antigen is undetermined. The junction does not match germline at one end; this may be a read error.

The source of this sequence is a man between 50 and 59 years old who received an inactivated influenza vaccine. The sample here was PBMCs from blood, taken on the day of vaccination.

CDR3 residues: CASNLRGTDTQYF. The CDR3 nucleotides read TGTGCCAGCAATTTAAGGGGCACAGATACGCAGTATTTT. This chain joins TRBV28 and TRBJ2-3; D gene uncertain. The germline V gene has CDR1 MDHEN and CDR2 SYDVKM. CDR3 length: 13 residues.